Each of the 18 T cell receptor beta chains below was sequenced from the same sample in a study of blood T cell repertoires in COVID-19. Assay: immunoSEQ multiplex PCR; the TCRdb copy retains only in-frame clones and omits some. Here the sample spans approximately 60,000 clones, about 76% being singletons. The specimen was peripheral blood. Every receptor here comes from a man aged 50 to 60 with active or convalescent COVID-19.

The chain is built from TRBV7-6 and TRBJ1-1; D is uncertain. The CDR3 has 13 residues. The V gene's germline CDR1 is SGHVS and CDR2 FNYEAQ. Trimming took 4 bases from V and 4 from J, leaving 10 bases between them. The chain's CDR3 is CASSSPGSTEAFF. CDR3 coding DNA: TGTGCCAGCAGCTCCCCGGGGAGCACTGAAGCTTTCTTT. Based on the CDR3 plus reference TRBV7-6 and TRBJ1-1, the full variable domain is GAGVSQSPRYKVTKRGQDVALRCDPISGHVSLYWYRQALGQGPEFLTYFNYEAQQDKSGLPNDRFSAERPEGSISTLTIQRTEQRDSAMYRCASSSPGSTEAFFGQGTRLTVV.

The chain recombines TRBV6-5 with TRBJ2-1; 12 bases agree with TRBD2. J was trimmed by 14 bases and V by 6 bases; bases with no gene match: 5. This CDR3 has 12 amino acids. Germline V CDR1 and CDR2: MNHEY, SVGAGI. The CDR3 DNA follows: TGTGCCAGCAGCAGACTAGCGGGGGAGAAGTTCTTC. Residues: CASSRLAGEKFF.

This clone appeared a single time. In DNA form, the CDR3 reads TGCAGCGTTAGAAACCACGGGAGCACTGAAGCTTTCTTT. It yields the protein CSVRNHGSTEAFF. The chain employs TRBV29-1 and TRBJ1-1, with D unresolved. The CDR3 has 13 amino acids. V lost 5 bases and J lost 4, with 14 bases in between. Germline assignment: CDR1 SQVTM and CDR2 ANQGSEA. Variable domain in full (rest from reference TRBV29-1 and TRBJ1-1): SAVISQKPSRDICQRGTSLTIQCQVDSQVTMMFWYRQQPGQSLTLIATANQGSEATYESGFVIDKFPISRPNLTFSTLTVSNMSPEDSSIYLCSVRNHGSTEAFFGQGTRLTVV.

This clone was detected once. The V gene is TRBV21-1, the J gene TRBJ1-6. TRBV21-1 is deemed a pseudogene. The CDR3 loop spans 19 amino acids. The DNA for the CDR3 is TGTGCCAGCAGCAAGGTCATGTGTGGCGGGAGCTCCTATAATTCACCCCTCCACTTT. Amino acid sequence: CASSKVMCGGSSYNSPLHF.

The chain uses TRBV28 and TRBJ2-7; D is possibly TRBD1 (5 bases). Trimming took off 8 bases at V and 5 bases at J, with 13 bases between the two ends. This CDR3 comprises 12 residues. Germline-derived CDR1 and CDR2 are MDHEN and SYDVKM. This CDR3 reads CASAGYGDEQYF. CDR3 bases: TGTGCCAGCGCAGGGTACGGCGACGAGCAGTACTTC.

This chain uses TRBV7-9 with TRBJ2-1, with D unresolved. The germline CDR1 and CDR2 sequences are SEHNR and FQNEAQ (reference sequence). The length of the CDR3 is 11 residues. In DNA, the CDR3 is TGTGCGACGTCCCTCGGGAATGAGCAGTTCTTC. This codes for CATSLGNEQFF.

The chain employs TRBV19 and TRBJ1-1; maybe TRBD1 (6 bases). The CDR3 extends over 13 amino acids. V was shortened by 10 bases and J by 10 bases, with 22 bases between the two germline ends. Germline V gene sequence: CDR1 LNHDA, CDR2 SQIVND (reference sequence). CDR3 bases: TGTGCCACCCATGGGGGGGCGGGGGTGGCAGCTTTCTTT. Its translation: CATHGGAGVAAFF.

The J gene is TRBJ1-2, the V gene TRBV24-1, with 7 nucleotides matching TRBD1. V was pared by 2 bases and J by 5 bases, with 4 bases of the junction left unmatched. There are 14 residues in the CDR3. CDR1 KGHDR and CDR2 SFDVKD come from the germline V gene. The CDR3 region is CATSDSTGEYGYTF. CDR3 coding DNA: TGTGCCACCAGTGATTCTACAGGGGAATATGGCTACACCTTC.

This clone has only one observation. The J gene is TRBJ2-1, the V gene TRBV6-2 or TRBV6-3, with TRBD2 as a possible D gene (7 bases). Germline V gene sequence: CDR1 MNHEY, CDR2 SVGEGT. The length of the CDR3 is 15 residues. V was shortened by 3 bases and J by 12 bases, with 21 bases between the two germline ends. The CDR3 is CASSYDGGPLTGQFF. The CDR3 nucleotides are TGTGCCAGCAGTTATGACGGGGGGCCTCTAACGGGGCAGTTCTTC.

The chain is built from TRBV19 and TRBJ2-6, with D possibly TRBD2 on 6 matching bases. Trimming shortened V by 3 bases and J by 2 bases, and 14 bases separated the two germline ends. This CDR3 has 17 residues. Per germline, CDR1 LNHDA and CDR2 SQIVND (reference sequence). The CDR3: CASSILAAGTGANVLTF. The DNA of the CDR3 is TGTGCCAGTAGTATTCTGGCTGCGGGGACTGGGGCCAACGTCCTGACTTTC.

The chain has TRBV7-2 and TRBJ2-1; 8 bases fit TRBD1. Germline CDR1 reads SGHTA; CDR2 reads FQGNSA. V lost 2 bases and J lost 5; bases outside the gene matches: 8. There are 16 residues in the CDR3. DNA of the CDR3: TGTGCCAGCAGCTTAACCCGGTCGACAGGGGACAATGAGCAGTTCTTC. Residues: CASSLTRSTGDNEQFF.

This chain joins TRBV7-3 and TRBJ2-5, with 11 bases aligning to TRBD1. Germline CDR1 SGHTA, CDR2 FQGTGA. The ends lost 0 bases at V and 2 bases at J; junction bases unmatched: 2. This CDR3 is 16 amino acids long. CDR3: CASSLTGTGGQETQYF. The CDR3 bases are TGTGCCAGCAGCTTAACCGGGACAGGGGGACAAGAGACCCAGTACTTC.

The chain uses TRBV7-8 and TRBJ2-7; D is unclear. V was pared by 5 bases and J by 6 bases, with 8 bases between. The CDR3 contains 11 residues. Germline CDR1 SGHVS, CDR2 FQNEAQ. CDR3 nucleotide sequence: TGTGCCAGCAGCCAATATAGCGAGCAGTACTTC. This sequence encodes CASSQYSEQYF.

This clone has only one observation. This chain uses TRBV14 with TRBJ2-3, with TRBD2 as a possible D gene (6 bases). The CDR3 spans 24 residues. V lost 0 bases and J lost 2, with 36 bases in between. Germline V lookup: CDR1 SGHDN, CDR2 FVKESK. The CDR3 coding sequence is TGTGCCAGCAGCCAAGAACTCGGGTTATTTATTAGCGGTAAGAGACACACTAACACAGATACGCAGTATTTT. Amino acid sequence: CASSQELGLFISGKRHTNTDTQYF. Full variable domain (remainder filled in from reference TRBV14 and TRBJ2-3): EAGVTQFPSHSVIEKGQTVTLRCDPISGHDNLYWYRRVMGKEIKFLLHFVKESKQDESGMPNNRFLAERTGGTYSTLKVQPAELEDSGVYFCASSQELGLFISGKRHTNTDTQYFGPGTRLTVL.

The V and J genes are TRBV4-1 and TRBJ1-5; D is uncertain. Germline loops: CDR1 MGHRA, CDR2 YSYEKL. The V end lost 1 base, the J end lost 5 bases, and 12 bases lay between the germline ends. This CDR3 contains 15 residues. The CDR3 loop reads CASSQGSVDYQPQHF. The CDR3 DNA reads as TGCGCCAGCAGCCAAGGTTCGGTTGACTATCAGCCCCAGCATTTT.

This clone was seen only a few times. V and J are TRBV12-3 or TRBV12-4 and TRBJ2-3; D gene uncertain. The CDR3 sequence is 12 residues long. V was cut by 5 bases and J by 1 base, with 4 bases left in between. The CDR3 is CASSPGTDTQYF. The CDR3 DNA is TGTGCCAGCAGTCCAGGCACAGATACGCAGTATTTT.

The CDR3 is CASSSGSSLSGNTIYF. The CDR3 DNA is TGTGCCAGCAGCTCGGGGTCCTCTCTCTCTGGAAACACCATATATTTT. The chain couples TRBV7-6 to TRBJ1-3; D is ambiguous. V lost 4 bases and J 0 bases, leaving 13 bases between the germline ends. Germline V CDR1 and CDR2: SGHVS, FNYEAQ. The CDR3 runs 16 residues.

This chain links TRBV5-1 with TRBJ2-4; D perhaps matches TRBD1 (7 bases). The germline gives CDR1 SGHRS, CDR2 YFSETQ. The V gene lost 4 bases and the J gene lost 8 bases, with 19 bases spanning the gap. The CDR3 has 15 amino acids. CDR3 DNA: TGCGCCAGCAGCATAGAAGACAGGGACTTTGACATTCAGTACTTC. This translates into CASSIEDRDFDIQYF.